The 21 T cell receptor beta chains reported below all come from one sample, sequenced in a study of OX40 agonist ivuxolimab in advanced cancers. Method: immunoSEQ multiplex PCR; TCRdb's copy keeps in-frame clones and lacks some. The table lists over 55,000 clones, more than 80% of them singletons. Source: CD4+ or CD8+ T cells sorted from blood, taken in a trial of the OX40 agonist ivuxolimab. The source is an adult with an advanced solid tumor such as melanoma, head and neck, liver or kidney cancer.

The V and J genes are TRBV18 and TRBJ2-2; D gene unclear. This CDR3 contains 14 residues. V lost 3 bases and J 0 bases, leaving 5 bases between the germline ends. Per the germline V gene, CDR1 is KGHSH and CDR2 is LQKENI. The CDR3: CASSPQPNTGELFF. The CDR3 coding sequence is TGTGCCAGCTCACCCCAACCGAACACCGGGGAGCTGTTTTTT.

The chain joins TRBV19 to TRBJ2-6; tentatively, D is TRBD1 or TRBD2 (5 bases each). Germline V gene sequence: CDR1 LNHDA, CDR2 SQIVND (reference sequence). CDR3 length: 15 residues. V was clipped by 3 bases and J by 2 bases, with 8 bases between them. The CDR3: CASSIWGPGANVLTF. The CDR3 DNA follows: TGTGCCAGTAGTATCTGGGGACCTGGGGCCAACGTCCTGACTTTC.

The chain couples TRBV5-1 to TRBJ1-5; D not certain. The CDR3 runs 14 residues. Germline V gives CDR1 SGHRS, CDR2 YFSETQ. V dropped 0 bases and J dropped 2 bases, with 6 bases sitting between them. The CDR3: CASSLGEGNQPQHF. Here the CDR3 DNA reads TGCGCCAGCAGCTTGGGGGAAGGCAATCAGCCCCAGCATTTT. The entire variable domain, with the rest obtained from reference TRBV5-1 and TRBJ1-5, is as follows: KAGVTQTPRYLIKTRGQQVTLSCSPISGHRSVSWYQQTPGQGLQFLFEYFSETQRNKGNFPGRFSGRQFSNSRSEMNVSTLELGDSALYLCASSLGEGNQPQHFGDGTRLSIL.

The CDR3 DNA sequence: TGTGCCATCAGTGAGTTCCGGTTGACAACCTACAATGAGCAGTTCTTC. This sequence encodes CAISEFRLTTYNEQFF. The genes are TRBV10-3 and TRBJ2-1; no firm D call. V was pared by 1 base and J by 2 bases, with 12 bases between. The germline CDR1 and CDR2 sequences are ENHRY and SYGVKD. CDR3 length: 16 residues.

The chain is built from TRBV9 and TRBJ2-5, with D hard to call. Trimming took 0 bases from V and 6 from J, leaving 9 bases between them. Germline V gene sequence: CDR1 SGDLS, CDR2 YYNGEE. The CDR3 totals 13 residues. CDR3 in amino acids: CASSVEGRQTQYF. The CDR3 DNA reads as TGTGCCAGCAGCGTAGAGGGTCGGCAGACCCAGTACTTC.

The CDR3 here is CASSYIGSGANVLTF. DNA of the CDR3: TGTGCCAGCAGTTACATTGGCTCTGGGGCCAACGTCCTGACTTTC. The chain employs TRBV6-5 and TRBJ2-6; no reliable D call. There are 15 residues in the CDR3. From germline, CDR1 is MNHEY and CDR2 SVGAGI. V was pared by 2 bases and J by 0 bases, with 5 bases between.

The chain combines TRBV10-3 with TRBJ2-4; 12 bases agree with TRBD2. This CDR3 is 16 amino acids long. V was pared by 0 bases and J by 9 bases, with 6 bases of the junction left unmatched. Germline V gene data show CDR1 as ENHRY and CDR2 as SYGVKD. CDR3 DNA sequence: TGTGCCATCAGTGAGTCCCTAGCGGGGGGGCAGGGCATTCAGTACTTC. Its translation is CAISESLAGGQGIQYF.

The CDR3, as DNA: TGTGCCAGTAGTATAGTGGATTTGAATTCCTACAATGAGCAGTTCTTC. Residues: CASSIVDLNSYNEQFF. The chain couples TRBV19 to TRBJ2-1; D is undetermined. The V gene lost 1 base and the J gene lost 1 base, with 11 bases spanning the gap. CDR3 length equals 16 residues. Germline CDR1 is LNHDA and CDR2 is SQIVND (reference sequence).

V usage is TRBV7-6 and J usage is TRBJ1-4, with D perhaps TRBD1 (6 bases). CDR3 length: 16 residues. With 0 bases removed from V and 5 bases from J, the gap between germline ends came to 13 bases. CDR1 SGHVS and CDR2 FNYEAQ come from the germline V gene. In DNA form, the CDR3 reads TGTGCCAGCAGCTTAGCCGGACAGTGGGTGAATGAAAAACTGTTTTTT. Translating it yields CASSLAGQWVNEKLFF. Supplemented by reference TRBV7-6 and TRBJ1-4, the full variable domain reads GAGVSQSPRYKVTKRGQDVALRCDPISGHVSLYWYRQALGQGPEFLTYFNYEAQQDKSGLPNDRFSAERPEGSISTLTIQRTEQRDSAMYRCASSLAGQWVNEKLFFGSGTQLSVL.

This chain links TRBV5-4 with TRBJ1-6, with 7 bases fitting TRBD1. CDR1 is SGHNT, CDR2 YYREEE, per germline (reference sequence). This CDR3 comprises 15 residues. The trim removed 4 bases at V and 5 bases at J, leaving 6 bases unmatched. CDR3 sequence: CASSRGTDHNSPLHF. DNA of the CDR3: TGTGCCAGCAGCCGCGGGACAGACCATAATTCACCCCTCCACTTT.

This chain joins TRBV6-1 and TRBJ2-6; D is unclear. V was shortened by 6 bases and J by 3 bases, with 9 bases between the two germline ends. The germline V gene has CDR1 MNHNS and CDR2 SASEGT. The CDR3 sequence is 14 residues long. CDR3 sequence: CASRGILGANVLTF. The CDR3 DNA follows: TGTGCCAGCAGAGGGATCCTTGGGGCCAACGTCCTGACTTTC.

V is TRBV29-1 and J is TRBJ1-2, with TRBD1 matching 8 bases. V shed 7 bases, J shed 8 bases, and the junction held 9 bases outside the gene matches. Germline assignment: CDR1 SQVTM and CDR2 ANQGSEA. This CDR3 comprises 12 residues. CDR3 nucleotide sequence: TGCAGCGGACGACAGGGGCGAGGGGGCTACACCTTC. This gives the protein CSGRQGRGGYTF.

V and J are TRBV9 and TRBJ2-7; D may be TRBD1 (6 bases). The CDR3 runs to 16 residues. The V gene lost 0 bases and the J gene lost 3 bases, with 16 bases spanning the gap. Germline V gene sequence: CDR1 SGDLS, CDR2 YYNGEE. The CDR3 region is CASSVAPAGAVYEQYF. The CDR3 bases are TGTGCCAGCAGCGTAGCCCCAGCAGGGGCCGTCTACGAGCAGTACTTC.

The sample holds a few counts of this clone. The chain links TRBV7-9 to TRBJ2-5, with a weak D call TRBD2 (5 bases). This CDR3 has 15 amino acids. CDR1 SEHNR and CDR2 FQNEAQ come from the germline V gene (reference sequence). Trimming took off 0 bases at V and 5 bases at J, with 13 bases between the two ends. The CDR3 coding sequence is TGTGCCAGCAGCTTAGCGCTCATGGAGCGGGAGACCCAGTACTTC. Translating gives CASSLALMERETQYF.

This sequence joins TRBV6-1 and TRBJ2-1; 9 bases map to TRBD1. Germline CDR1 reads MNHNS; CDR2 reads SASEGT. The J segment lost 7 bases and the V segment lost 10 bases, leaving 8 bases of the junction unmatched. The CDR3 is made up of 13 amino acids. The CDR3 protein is CANGQGIRNEQFF. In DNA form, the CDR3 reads TGTGCCAACGGACAGGGGATTCGGAATGAGCAGTTCTTC.

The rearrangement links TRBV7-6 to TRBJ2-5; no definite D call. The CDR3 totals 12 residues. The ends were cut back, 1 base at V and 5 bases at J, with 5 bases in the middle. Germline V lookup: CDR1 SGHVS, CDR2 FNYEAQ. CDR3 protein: CASSLDRETQYF. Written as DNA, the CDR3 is TGTGCCAGCAGCTTAGATCGGGAGACCCAGTACTTC.

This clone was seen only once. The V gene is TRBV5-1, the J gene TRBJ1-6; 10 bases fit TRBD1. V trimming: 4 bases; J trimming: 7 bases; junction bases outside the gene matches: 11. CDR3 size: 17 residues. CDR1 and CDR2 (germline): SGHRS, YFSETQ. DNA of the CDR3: TGCGCCAGCAGCCCTCTGGGGTTGACAGGGGGCAATTCACCCCTCCACTTT. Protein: CASSPLGLTGGNSPLHF.

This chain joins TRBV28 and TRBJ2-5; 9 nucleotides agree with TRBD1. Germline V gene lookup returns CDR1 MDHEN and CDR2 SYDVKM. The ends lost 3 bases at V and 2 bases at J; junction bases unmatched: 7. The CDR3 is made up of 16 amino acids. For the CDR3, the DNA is TGTGCCAGCAGTTTTAAGGGGACAGGGATTCAAGAGACCCAGTACTTC. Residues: CASSFKGTGIQETQYF.

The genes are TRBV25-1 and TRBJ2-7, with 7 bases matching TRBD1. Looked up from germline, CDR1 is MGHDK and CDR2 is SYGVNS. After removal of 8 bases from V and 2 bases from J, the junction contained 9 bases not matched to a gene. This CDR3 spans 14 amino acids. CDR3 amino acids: CASFGQGETYEQYF. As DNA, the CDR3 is TGTGCCAGCTTTGGGCAGGGGGAGACCTACGAGCAGTACTTC.

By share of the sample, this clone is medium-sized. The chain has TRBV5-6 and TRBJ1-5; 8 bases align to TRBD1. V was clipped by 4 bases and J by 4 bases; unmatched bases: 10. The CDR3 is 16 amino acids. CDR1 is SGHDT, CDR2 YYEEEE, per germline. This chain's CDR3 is CASSRGTGGGNQPQHF. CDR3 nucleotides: TGTGCCAGCAGCCGCGGGACAGGAGGTGGAAATCAGCCCCAGCATTTT.

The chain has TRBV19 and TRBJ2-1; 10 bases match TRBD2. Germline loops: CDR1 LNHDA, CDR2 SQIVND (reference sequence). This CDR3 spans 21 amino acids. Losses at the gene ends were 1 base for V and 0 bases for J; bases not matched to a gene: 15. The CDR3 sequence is CASSIVSVYASGGSSYNEQFF. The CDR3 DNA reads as TGTGCCAGTAGTATAGTGTCGGTTTATGCTAGCGGGGGTAGCTCCTACAATGAGCAGTTCTTC.